The clone carrying this T cell receptor beta chain was observed many times. The data stem from a study of T cells in Graves' hyperthyroidism and ophthalmopathy. About the study: Blood from the periphery was taken at initial diagnosis, before any treatment.

Researchers amplified the TCR beta CDR3 regions from RNA transcripts. The HTBI primer set drove a first-round RT-PCR of the TCR CDR3. A single record per CDR3 protein comes from TCRdb applying MiXCR to the multiplex PCR reads. The sample lists about 400,000 distinct CDR3 sequences; just under 15% were seen once. The CDR3 extends over 14 amino acids. V was trimmed by 2 bases and J by 3 bases, leaving 10 bases between them. What was sequenced was blood. The J gene is TRBJ1-1, the V gene TRBV12-3 or TRBV12-4, with a weak D call TRBD1 (5 bases). The source of this sequence is a woman aged 25 to 39 with Graves' hyperthyroidism. This chain's CDR3 is CASSLWGRYTEAFF. CDR3 nucleotide sequence: TGTGCCAGCAGTTTATGGGGCAGGTACACTGAAGCTTTCTTT.